This T cell receptor beta chain was captured by sequencing in a study of T cells in narcolepsy. This clone was counted only a few times. Its antigen is not identified. The study, taken as a whole, reports: Autoreactive HCRT-specific and TRIB2-specific clonotypes were marked in same-patient CSF-versus-blood CD4+ comparisons. Blood of same and different patients, but not healthy controls, reportedly held recurring autoreactive clonotypes.

Clones were sequenced by immunoSEQ multiplex PCR, and TCRdb holds only the in-frame ones, with some missing. The sample holds about 10,000 clones, roughly three quarters seen once. The receptor was isolated from a human donor with narcolepsy. Sequences were obtained from CD45RA- memory CD8+ T cells from PBMCs.

The CDR3 region is CASSPDGDIQYF. The CDR3 coding sequence is TGTGCCAGCAGCCCGGATGGAGACATTCAGTACTTC. The rearrangement uses TRBV5-8 and TRBJ2-4; D is ambiguous. CDR1 is SGHTS, CDR2 YDEGEE, per germline. V lost 4 bases to trimming and J lost 8 bases, with 10 bases between them. The CDR3 is 12 residues long.